Below are 27 T cell receptor beta chains sequenced from a single sample in a study of vaccination effects on CD4 cells after COVID-19. Prior to sequencing, the ViraFEST assay stimulated PBMC with viral peptide pools, which expanded the antigen-specific CD4+ T cells. At the end of less than 12 days of culture, CD4+ T cells were isolated. By PCR, the person was confirmed to have had SARS-CoV-2 infection between March and December 2020. Sequenced by immunoSEQ multiplex PCR; TCRdb stores in-frame clones only, minus some. The sample consists of approximately 38,000 clones, 73% of them appearing once. The antigens for these receptors are not known. Sequencing was performed on CD4+ T cells from PBMCs cultured with a peptide pool, taken before COVID-19 vaccination. The source of these receptors is a human donor who had a prior SARS-CoV-2 infection.

In the case of this clone: This same CDR3 is encoded by further DNA sequences in the sample. This chain uses TRBV5-1 with TRBJ2-3; 8 bases map to TRBD2. The CDR3 covers 16 residues. From germline, CDR1 is SGHRS and CDR2 YFSETQ. V was pared by 0 bases and J by 1 base, with 4 bases of the junction left unmatched. CDR3 sequence (DNA): TGCGCCAGCAGCTTGGGTGGGACTAGAGGCACAGATACGCAGTATTTT. Translation gives CASSLGGTRGTDTQYF. Supplemented by reference TRBV5-1 and TRBJ2-3, the full variable domain reads KAGVTQTPRYLIKTRGQQVTLSCSPISGHRSVSWYQQTPGQGLQFLFEYFSETQRNKGNFPGRFSGRQFSNSRSEMNVSTLELGDSALYLCASSLGGTRGTDTQYFGPGTRLTVL.

The chain recombines TRBV6-8 with TRBJ1-2; the D is unclear. With 6 bases removed from V and 7 bases from J, the gap between germline ends came to 18 bases. The CDR3 spans 14 residues. Germline CDR1 is MNHGY and CDR2 is SAAAGT. The CDR3 nucleotides are TGTGCCAGCAGCTTTGGACCTGGTCGGGGTGGCTACACCTTC. Residues: CASSFGPGRGGYTF.

The chain couples TRBV15 to TRBJ2-7; no firm D call. The ends were cut back, 0 bases at V and 2 bases at J, with 8 bases in the middle. Germline V lookup: CDR1 LNHNV, CDR2 YYDKDF (reference sequence). The CDR3 has 14 residues. CDR3 in amino acids: CATSRDLDTYEQYF. DNA for the CDR3: TGTGCCACCAGCAGAGATTTGGATACCTACGAGCAGTACTTC.

This sequence joins TRBV9 and TRBJ2-1; tentatively, D is TRBD2 (5 bases). The CDR3 is 18 amino acids. V was shortened by 0 bases and J by 4 bases, with 20 bases between the two germline ends. Germline lookup yields CDR1 SGDLS and CDR2 YYNGEE. The CDR3 loop is CASSVAPGEYGIYNEQFF. Written as DNA, the CDR3 is TGTGCCAGCAGCGTAGCCCCCGGGGAGTACGGTATATACAATGAGCAGTTCTTC.

This clone was counted once. The chain joins TRBV9 to TRBJ1-2; maybe TRBD1 (5 bases). The CDR3 sequence is 19 residues long. Germline values: CDR1 SGDLS, CDR2 YYNGEE. The V gene lost 2 bases and the J gene lost 7 bases, with 30 bases spanning the gap. The CDR3 reads CASSVTSSLYLTGLGGYTF. The CDR3, as DNA: TGTGCCAGCAGCGTTACTTCTTCTCTCTACTTAACGGGACTGGGTGGCTACACCTTC.

This clone has just a few counts. The CDR3 is CATWDRPYNEQFF. In DNA form, the CDR3 reads TGTGCCACCTGGGACAGGCCCTACAATGAGCAGTTCTTC. V and J are TRBV2 and TRBJ2-1; 8 nucleotides line up with TRBD1. This CDR3 has 13 amino acids. Trimming at V came to 10 bases and at J to 2 bases, leaving 4 bases not matched to a gene. Germline V CDR1 and CDR2: SNHLY, FYNNEI.

The chain uses TRBV27 and TRBJ1-5; no reliable D call. The germline V and J ends were trimmed by 7 bases and 9 bases, with 16 bases remaining between them. The CDR3 has 13 residues. In germline, CDR1 is MNHEY, CDR2 SMNVEV (reference sequence). CDR3 sequence (DNA): TGTGCCAGCATCCGTGTTGTTTGTGGGCCCCAGCATTTT. Amino acids: CASIRVVCGPQHF.

This clone showed up just a few times. This rearrangement joins TRBV5-4 to TRBJ1-2, with no clear D. V was pared by 2 bases and J by 9 bases, with 8 bases between. The CDR3 sequence is 11 residues long. The germline V gene encodes CDR1 SGHNT and CDR2 YYREEE (reference sequence). CDR3 loop: CASSFRRSYTF. DNA for the CDR3: TGTGCCAGCAGCTTCAGGAGGAGCTACACCTTC.

The chain carries TRBV14 and TRBJ2-1; 10 nucleotides line up with TRBD2. J gave up 1 base and V 3 bases, and 15 bases lay outside the gene matches. The CDR3 totals 20 residues. In germline, CDR1 is SGHDN, CDR2 FVKESK. The CDR3 loop reads CASSHAKRGGSFWSYNEQFF. The CDR3 DNA follows: TGTGCCAGCAGCCATGCCAAGCGGGGGGGTTCCTTTTGGTCCTACAATGAGCAGTTCTTC.

There are a few counts of this clone. V is TRBV30 and J is TRBJ2-6, with 11 nucleotides matching TRBD1. Trimming at V came to 3 bases and at J to 2 bases, leaving 3 bases not matched to a gene. Germline assignment: CDR1 GTSNPN and CDR2 SVGIG (reference sequence). The length of the CDR3 is 16 residues. The CDR3 sequence is CAWRDRGLAGANVLTF. DNA of the CDR3: TGTGCCTGGAGGGACAGGGGGCTCGCTGGGGCCAACGTCCTGACTTTC.

The rearrangement uses TRBV5-1 and TRBJ1-2; 9 bases are shared with TRBD1. V shed 0 bases and J 2 bases; nucleotides not matched to a gene: 2. Germline V gene data show CDR1 as SGHRS and CDR2 as YFSETQ. The CDR3 is 15 residues long. In DNA, the CDR3 is TGCGCCAGCAGCTTGGCCGGGACAGGGAACTATGGCTACACCTTC. It codes for CASSLAGTGNYGYTF.

The chain carries TRBV5-5 and TRBJ2-7; D is possibly TRBD1 (6 bases). The V gene lost 4 bases and the J gene lost 7 bases, with 24 bases spanning the gap. Germline V gene sequence: CDR1 SGHKS, CDR2 YYEKEE (reference sequence). The CDR3 sequence is 16 residues long. DNA for the CDR3: TGTGCCAGCAGCCTAGGCCCCGGGACACTCACCTTGGAGCAGTACTTC. It codes for CASSLGPGTLTLEQYF.

This chain links TRBV5-1 with TRBJ2-3; no firm D call. V was pared by 5 bases and J by 2 bases, with 12 bases between. Looked up from germline, CDR1 is SGHRS and CDR2 is YFSETQ. This CDR3 region has 14 residues. The CDR3 DNA sequence: TGCGCCAGCAGGTCGAGCTCCTACACAGATACGCAGTATTTT. Amino acids: CASRSSSYTDTQYF.

V and J are TRBV11-3 and TRBJ2-7; 9 nucleotides match TRBD2. This CDR3 is 20 amino acids long. The V gene end was trimmed by 5 bases and the J gene end by 2 bases; junction bases not matched to a gene: 22. CDR1 and CDR2 (germline): SGHNT, YENEEA. The CDR3 spells CASSSNRVRSSGTVAYEQYF. The CDR3, as DNA: TGTGCCAGCAGCAGCAACAGGGTGAGGTCTAGCGGGACGGTGGCCTACGAGCAGTACTTC.

This clone has a handful of counts. J is TRBJ2-3 and V is TRBV10-3, with unresolved D. CDR1 is ENHRY, CDR2 SYGVKD, per germline. CDR3 length: 16 amino acids. With 5 bases removed from V and 6 bases from J, the gap between germline ends came to 21 bases. CDR3 nucleotides: TGTGCCATCAGTCTTGAATTCGGTGGCGCGCCGGATACGCAGTATTTT. This encodes CAISLEFGGAPDTQYF.

In its sample, this clone was seen once. The chain uses TRBV6-5 and TRBJ1-2; D not certain. V was cut by 2 bases and J by 4 bases, with 8 bases left in between. Looked up from germline, CDR1 is MNHEY and CDR2 is SVGAGI. This CDR3 comprises 13 residues. The CDR3 sequence: CASSYSRFYGYTF. The CDR3 DNA reads TGTGCCAGCAGTTACAGCAGGTTCTATGGCTACACCTTC.

The chain carries TRBV7-3 and TRBJ2-1, with TRBD2 identical over 12 bases. This CDR3 is built from 14 residues. The V gene end was trimmed by 5 bases and the J gene end by 7 bases; junction bases not matched to a gene: 3. In germline, CDR1 is SGHTA, CDR2 FQGTGA. CDR3 sequence (DNA): TGTGCCAGCAGCCCCGGACTAGCGGGGAATGAGCAGTTCTTC. Translating gives CASSPGLAGNEQFF.

This clone was recorded a few times. J is TRBJ2-5 and V is TRBV4-1, with TRBD2 matching over 12 bases. The length of the CDR3 is 16 residues. Germline V CDR1 and CDR2: MGHRA, YSYEKL. With 3 bases clipped from V and 4 bases from J, the junction kept 6 bases outside the gene matches. The CDR3 reads CASSHGETSGGETQYF. CDR3 in DNA: TGCGCCAGCAGCCATGGCGAGACTAGCGGGGGAGAGACCCAGTACTTC.

This clone was seen only a few times. The chain recombines TRBV30 with TRBJ1-5; maybe TRBD1 (6 bases). Germline V gives CDR1 GTSNPN, CDR2 SVGIG (reference sequence). The CDR3 is 14 residues long. The V gene lost 4 bases and the J gene lost 6 bases, with 16 bases spanning the gap. DNA for the CDR3: TGTGCCTGGACTTCCACCGACAGGACTCAGCCCCAGCATTTT. Its translation is CAWTSTDRTQPQHF.

The chain links TRBV21-1 to TRBJ2-1; the table's D call of TRBD2 was not tested on the DNA. TRBV21-1 is noted as a pseudogene. The CDR3 extends over 11 amino acids. The CDR3, as DNA: TGTGCCAGCAGCAATGGGAGCAAGCAGTTCTTC. This gives the protein CASSNGSKQFF.

In its sample, this clone was seen a few times. The chain combines TRBV5-1 with TRBJ2-7; no definite D call. This CDR3 has 14 residues. V was pared by 4 bases and J by 3 bases, with 14 bases between. Germline CDR1 is SGHRS and CDR2 is YFSETQ. The CDR3: CASSREGNGYEQYF. CDR3 nucleotide sequence: TGCGCCAGCAGCCGCGAAGGGAATGGCTACGAGCAGTACTTC.

The CDR3, as DNA: TGCGCCAGCAGCCAAGGCTCGCGTAGCATGAACACTGAAGCTTTCTTT. Its translation: CASSQGSRSMNTEAFF. V and J are TRBV5-1 and TRBJ1-1, with no clear D. Germline V lookup: CDR1 SGHRS, CDR2 YFSETQ. The V and J ends lost 4 bases and 0 bases respectively, with 16 bases between them. The CDR3 sequence is 16 residues long.

V usage is TRBV2 and J usage is TRBJ2-3; no firm D call. The V gene lost 6 bases and the J gene lost 8 bases, with 12 bases spanning the gap. This CDR3 contains 12 residues. In germline, CDR1 is SNHLY, CDR2 FYNNEI. The CDR3 protein is CASRSLIGTQYF. DNA for the CDR3: TGTGCCAGCAGGTCTTTGATTGGTACGCAGTATTTT.

The rearrangement links TRBV5-5 to TRBJ2-3; D remains unclear. The germline V gene has CDR1 SGHKS and CDR2 YYEKEE (reference sequence). The CDR3 contains 13 residues. Trimming took 4 bases from V and 6 from J, leaving 12 bases between them. CDR3 nucleotide sequence: TGTGCCAGCAGCCGGGCGGCGTCGGATACGCAGTATTTT. Protein product: CASSRAASDTQYF.

V is TRBV19 and J is TRBJ1-6; D remains unclear. Trimming took 10 bases from V and 9 from J, leaving 22 bases between them. Germline V gene lookup returns CDR1 LNHDA and CDR2 SQIVND (reference sequence). This CDR3 spans 15 amino acids. CDR3: CATSNLPHSGSPLHF. The CDR3 DNA sequence: TGTGCCACCTCAAATCTCCCACACTCGGGTTCACCCCTCCACTTT.

The chain has TRBV18 and TRBJ1-4, with 7 positions matching TRBD1. CDR1 and CDR2 (germline): KGHSH, LQKENI. The CDR3 is 14 residues long. The V segment lost 5 bases and the J segment 6 bases; nucleotides outside the gene matches: 6. The CDR3 spells CASSTTGWDEKLFF. For the CDR3, the DNA is TGTGCCAGCTCAACGACAGGGTGGGATGAAAAACTGTTTTTT.

The gene calls are TRBV6-5 and TRBJ1-5, with D unresolved. V was shortened by 6 bases and J by 6 bases, with 18 bases between the two germline ends. The CDR3 sequence is 15 residues long. The germline gives CDR1 MNHEY, CDR2 SVGAGI. CDR3 nucleotide sequence: TGTGCCAGCAGCGCATTTGGTCAGCCTTCTCAGCCCCAGCATTTT. It codes for CASSAFGQPSQPQHF.